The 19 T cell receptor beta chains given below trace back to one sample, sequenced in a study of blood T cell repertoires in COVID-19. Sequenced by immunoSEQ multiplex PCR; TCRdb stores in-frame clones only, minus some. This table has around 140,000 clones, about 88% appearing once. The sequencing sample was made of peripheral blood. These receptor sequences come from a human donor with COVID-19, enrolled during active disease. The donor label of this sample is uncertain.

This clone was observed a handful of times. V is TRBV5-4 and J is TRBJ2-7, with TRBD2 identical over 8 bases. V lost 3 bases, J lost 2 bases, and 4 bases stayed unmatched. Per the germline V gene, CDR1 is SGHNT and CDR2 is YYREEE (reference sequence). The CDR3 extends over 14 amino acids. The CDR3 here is CASSSPGGPYEQYF. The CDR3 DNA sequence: TGTGCCAGCAGCTCGCCGGGGGGGCCCTACGAGCAGTACTTC. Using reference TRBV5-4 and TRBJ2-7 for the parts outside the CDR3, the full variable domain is ETGVTQSPTHLIKTRGQQVTLRCSSQSGHNTVSWYQQALGQGPQFIFQYYREEENGRGNFPPRFSGLQFPNYSSELNVNALELDDSALYLCASSSPGGPYEQYFGPGTRLTVT.

The CDR3 protein is CASSPRIGFLNTIYF. The CDR3 DNA sequence: TGTGCCAGCAGCCCTAGAATCGGGTTTTTGAACACCATATATTTT. The chain employs TRBV11-3 and TRBJ1-3; D not certain. This CDR3 spans 15 amino acids. V lost 5 bases and J 7 bases, leaving 18 bases between the germline ends. The V gene's germline CDR1 is SGHNT and CDR2 YENEEA.

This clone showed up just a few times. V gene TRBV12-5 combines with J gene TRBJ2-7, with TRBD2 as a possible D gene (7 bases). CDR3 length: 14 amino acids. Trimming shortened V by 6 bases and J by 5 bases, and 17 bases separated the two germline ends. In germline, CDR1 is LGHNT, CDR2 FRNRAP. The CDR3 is CASGPRGALDEQYF. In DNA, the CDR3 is TGTGCTAGTGGGCCACGGGGGGCTCTGGACGAGCAGTACTTC.

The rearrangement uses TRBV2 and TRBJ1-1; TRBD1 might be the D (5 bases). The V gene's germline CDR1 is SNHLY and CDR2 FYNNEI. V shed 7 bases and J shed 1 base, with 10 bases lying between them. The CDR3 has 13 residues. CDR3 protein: CASTGQTNTEAFF. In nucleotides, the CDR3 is TGTGCCAGCACTGGACAAACGAACACTGAAGCTTTCTTT.

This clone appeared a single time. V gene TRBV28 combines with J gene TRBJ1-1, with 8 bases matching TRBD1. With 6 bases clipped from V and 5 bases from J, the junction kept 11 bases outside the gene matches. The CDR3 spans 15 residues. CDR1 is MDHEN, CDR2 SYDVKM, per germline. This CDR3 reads CASSPVPDRGTEAFF. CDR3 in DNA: TGTGCCAGCAGCCCCGTCCCAGACAGGGGTACTGAAGCTTTCTTT.

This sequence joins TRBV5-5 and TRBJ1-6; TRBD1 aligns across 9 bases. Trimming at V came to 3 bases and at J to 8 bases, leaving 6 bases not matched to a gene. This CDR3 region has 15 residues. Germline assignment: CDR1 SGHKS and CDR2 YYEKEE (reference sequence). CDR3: CASSSPGQGYSPLHF. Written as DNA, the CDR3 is TGTGCCAGCAGCTCCCCGGGACAGGGTTATTCACCCCTCCACTTT.

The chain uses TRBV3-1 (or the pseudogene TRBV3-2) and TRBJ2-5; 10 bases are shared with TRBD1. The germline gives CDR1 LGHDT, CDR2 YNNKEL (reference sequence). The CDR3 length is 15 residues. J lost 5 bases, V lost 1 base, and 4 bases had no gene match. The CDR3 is CASSQGTGGWETQYF. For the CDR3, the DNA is TGTGCCAGCAGCCAAGGGACAGGGGGGTGGGAGACCCAGTACTTC.

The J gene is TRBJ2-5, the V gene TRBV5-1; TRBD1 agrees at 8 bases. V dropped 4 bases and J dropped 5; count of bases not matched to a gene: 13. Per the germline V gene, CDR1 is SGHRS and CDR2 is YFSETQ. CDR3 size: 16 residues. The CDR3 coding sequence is TGCGCCAGCAGCCCCGGGACAGGTCCCCACGGGGAGACCCAGTACTTC. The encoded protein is CASSPGTGPHGETQYF. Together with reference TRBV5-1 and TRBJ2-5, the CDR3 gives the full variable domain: KAGVTQTPRYLIKTRGQQVTLSCSPISGHRSVSWYQQTPGQGLQFLFEYFSETQRNKGNFPGRFSGRQFSNSRSEMNVSTLELGDSALYLCASSPGTGPHGETQYFGPGTRLLVL.

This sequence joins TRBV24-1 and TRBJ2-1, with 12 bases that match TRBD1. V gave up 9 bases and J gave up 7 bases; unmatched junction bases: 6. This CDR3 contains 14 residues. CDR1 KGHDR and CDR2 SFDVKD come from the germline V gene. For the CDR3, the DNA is TGTGCCACCCGAGGGACAGGGGGCAAAAATGAGCAGTTCTTC. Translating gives CATRGTGGKNEQFF.

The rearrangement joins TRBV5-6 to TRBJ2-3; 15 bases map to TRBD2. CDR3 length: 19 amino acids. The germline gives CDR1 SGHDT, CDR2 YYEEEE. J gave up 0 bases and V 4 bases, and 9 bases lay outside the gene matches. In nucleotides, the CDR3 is TGTGCCAGCAGCCATCGGACTAGCGGGGGGGGTTCTAGCACAGATACGCAGTATTTT. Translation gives CASSHRTSGGGSSTDTQYF.

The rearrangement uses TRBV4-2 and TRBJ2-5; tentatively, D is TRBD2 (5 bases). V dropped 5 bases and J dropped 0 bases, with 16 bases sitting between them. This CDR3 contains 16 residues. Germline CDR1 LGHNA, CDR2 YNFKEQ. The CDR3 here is CASSATSGEYQETQYF. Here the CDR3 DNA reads TGTGCCAGCAGCGCTACTAGTGGGGAGTACCAAGAGACCCAGTACTTC.

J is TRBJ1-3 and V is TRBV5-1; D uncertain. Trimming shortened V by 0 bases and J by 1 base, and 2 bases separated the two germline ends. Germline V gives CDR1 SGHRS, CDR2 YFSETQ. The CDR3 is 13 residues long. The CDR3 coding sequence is TGCGCCAGCAGCTTGGCTTCTGGAAACACCATATATTTT. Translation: CASSLASGNTIYF.

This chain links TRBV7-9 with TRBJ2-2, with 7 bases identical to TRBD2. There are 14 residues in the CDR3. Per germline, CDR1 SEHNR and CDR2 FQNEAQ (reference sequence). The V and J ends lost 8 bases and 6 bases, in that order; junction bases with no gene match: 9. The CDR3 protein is CASQLSGGSGELFF. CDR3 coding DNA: TGTGCCAGCCAATTGTCGGGGGGTTCCGGGGAGCTGTTTTTT. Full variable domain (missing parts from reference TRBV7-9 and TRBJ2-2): DTGVSQNPRHKITKRGQNVTFRCDPISEHNRLYWYRQTLGQGPEFLTYFQNEAQLEKSRLLSDRFSAERPKGSFSTLEIQRTEQGDSAMYLCASQLSGGSGELFFGEGSRLTVL.

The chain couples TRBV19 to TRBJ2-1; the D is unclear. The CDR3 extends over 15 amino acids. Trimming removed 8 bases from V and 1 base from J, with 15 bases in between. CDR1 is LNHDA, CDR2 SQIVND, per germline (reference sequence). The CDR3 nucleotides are TGTGCCAGTGCGCCCGGCGGAACTTCCTACAATGAGCAGTTCTTC. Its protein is CASAPGGTSYNEQFF.

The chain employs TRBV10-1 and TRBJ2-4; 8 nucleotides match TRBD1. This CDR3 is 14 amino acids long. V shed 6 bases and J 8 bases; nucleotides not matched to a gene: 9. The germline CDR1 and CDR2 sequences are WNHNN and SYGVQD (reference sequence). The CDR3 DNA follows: TGCGCCAGCAGCCGAAATGACAGGGGAGACATTCAGTACTTC. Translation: CASSRNDRGDIQYF.

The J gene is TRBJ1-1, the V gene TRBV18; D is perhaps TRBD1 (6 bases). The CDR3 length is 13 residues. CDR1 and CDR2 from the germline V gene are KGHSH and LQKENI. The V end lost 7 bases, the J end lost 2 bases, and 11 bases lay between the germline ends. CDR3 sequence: CASLQGQNTEAFF. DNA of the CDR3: TGTGCCAGCTTACAGGGACAAAACACTGAAGCTTTCTTT.

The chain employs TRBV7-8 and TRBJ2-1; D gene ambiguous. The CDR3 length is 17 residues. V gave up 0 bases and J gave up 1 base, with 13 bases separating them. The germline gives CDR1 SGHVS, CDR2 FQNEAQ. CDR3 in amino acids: CASSLAFSPTSYNEQFF. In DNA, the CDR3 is TGTGCCAGCAGCTTAGCGTTCTCCCCTACGTCCTACAATGAGCAGTTCTTC.

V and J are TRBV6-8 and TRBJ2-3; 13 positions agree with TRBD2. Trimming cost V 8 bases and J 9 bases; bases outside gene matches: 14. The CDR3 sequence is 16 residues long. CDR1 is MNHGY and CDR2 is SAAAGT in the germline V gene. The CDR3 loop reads CASDRWRGLAGFTQYF. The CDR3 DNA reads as TGTGCCAGCGATCGTTGGAGGGGACTAGCGGGGTTCACGCAGTATTTT.

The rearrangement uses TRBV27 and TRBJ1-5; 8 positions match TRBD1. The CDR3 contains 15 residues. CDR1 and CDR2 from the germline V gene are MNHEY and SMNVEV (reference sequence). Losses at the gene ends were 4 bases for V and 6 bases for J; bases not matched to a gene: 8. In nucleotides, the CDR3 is TGTGCCAGCAGTTCCTCAGGGGGCGTAGGTCAGCCCCAGCATTTT. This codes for CASSSSGGVGQPQHF.